The present T cell receptor beta chain was sequenced within a study of blood T cell repertoires in COVID-19. Across the whole study: Spain, Italy and the United States supplied samples that represented acute and convalescent COVID-19. PBMCs, B-cell-depleted T cells, or T cells provided the cDNA or gDNA that made up the material.

Source study methods: Amplification of reference gene primers provided the estimated nucleated cell counts. The method was immunoSEQ multiplex PCR; TCRdb's version includes in-frame clones alone and lacks a portion of them. V, J and clone size reflect that table, while D and trimming were determined from the DNA. Of about 260,000 clones listed, around 84% are singletons. The germline CDR1 and CDR2 sequences are LGHNA and YSLEER. The CDR3 is 17 amino acids. V was clipped by 4 bases and J by 3 bases, with 21 bases between them. Participants, about 18 to 90 years old, spanned fewer than 25 US areas. The J gene is TRBJ2-5, the V gene TRBV4-3; D ambiguous. Sequencing was done on a sample of PBMCs or T cells enriched from blood (not recorded which). This TCR derives from a man in his thirties or forties with acute COVID-19. CDR3 residues: CASSPRFPGPVKETQYF. Here the CDR3 DNA reads TGCGCCAGCAGCCCGAGATTTCCCGGTCCTGTTAAAGAGACCCAGTACTTC.